The 27 T cell receptor beta chains below all came from one sample that was sequenced in a study of T cells in Graves' hyperthyroidism and ophthalmopathy. Template material for amplifying TCR beta CDR3 regions consisted of RNA transcripts. Primed by the HTBI set, a first-round RT-PCR was run on the TCR CDR3. TCRdb re-called the multiplex PCR reads with MiXCR, one entry per CDR3 protein. Among more than 500,000 distinct CDR3 sequences listed, about half were seen once. The specimen was peripheral blood or thyroid tissue (not recorded which). The receptor source for this set is an adult woman with Graves' disease, either hyperthyroidism or ophthalmopathy (not recorded which).

As concerns this clonotype: The junction shows a germline mismatch at one end, possibly a read error. The V gene is TRBV9, the J gene TRBJ2-5; 7 bases line up with TRBD2. This CDR3 has 15 amino acids. CDR1 and CDR2 (germline): SGDLS, YYNGEE. The CDR3 loop is CASSPLGLGSGTQCF. The CDR3 nucleotides read TGTGCCAGCAGCCCCCTGGGACTGGGAAGCGGGACCCAGTGCTTC.

In this sample, this clonotype turned up many times. The chain carries TRBV7-9 and TRBJ1-1; a possible D gene is TRBD1 (5 bases). CDR1 is SEHNR, CDR2 FQNEAQ, per germline (reference sequence). The V end lost 6 bases, the J end lost 1 base, and 12 bases lay between the germline ends. The CDR3 has 14 amino acids. The CDR3 DNA follows: TGTGCCAGCAGACCTGGGGGTGGGAACACTGAAGCTTTCTTT. It codes for CASRPGGGNTEAFF.

This clonotype was seen a single time. The chain joins TRBV20-1 to TRBJ1-5, with 7 bases lining up with TRBD1. The CDR3 runs 12 residues. The V segment lost 7 bases and the J segment 1 base; nucleotides outside the gene matches: 1. Germline V gives CDR1 DFQATT, CDR2 SNEGSKA (reference sequence). CDR3 nucleotides: TGCAGTGGAGGGGGCAGCAATCAGCCCCAGCATTTT. This gives the protein CSGGGSNQPQHF.

There are many counts of this clonotype. The chain recombines TRBV7-9 with TRBJ1-1; D not resolved. The CDR3 contains 11 residues. Germline lookup yields CDR1 SEHNR and CDR2 FQNEAQ (reference sequence). V shed 1 base and J shed 11 bases, with 8 bases lying between them. The CDR3 DNA is TGTGCCAGCAGCTTAGGGGGTGACGCTTTCTTT. As protein: CASSLGGDAFF.

This clonotype has just a few counts. The chain links TRBV12-3 or TRBV12-4 to TRBJ1-1; 8 nucleotides line up with TRBD1. The CDR3 consists of 15 residues. J lost 2 bases, V lost 7 bases, and 9 bases had no gene match. The CDR3 DNA reads as TGTGCCAGCAACATACGCGGACAGGGAAACACTGAAGCTTTCTTT. It is translated as CASNIRGQGNTEAFF.

V and J are TRBV7-3 and TRBJ1-5; 7 bases fit TRBD1. From germline, CDR1 is SGHTA and CDR2 FQGTGA. Trimming removed 4 bases from V and 3 bases from J; junction bases left unmatched: 6. This CDR3 is 15 amino acids long. CDR3 sequence: CASSSSGTDNQPQHF. The CDR3 DNA reads as TGTGCCAGCAGCTCCTCCGGGACAGACAATCAGCCCCAGCATTTT.

This chain uses TRBV4-1 with TRBJ2-3; D ambiguous. Germline V gene lookup returns CDR1 MGHRA and CDR2 YSYEKL. V lost 3 bases, J lost 2 bases, and 3 bases lay in between. The CDR3 is made up of 12 amino acids. The CDR3: CASSHATDTQYF. CDR3 in DNA: TGCGCCAGCAGCCACGCCACAGATACGCAGTATTTT.

The chain carries TRBV10-3 and TRBJ2-1; perhaps TRBD2 as D (6 bases). V shed 4 bases and J shed 1 base, with 11 bases lying between them. Per germline, CDR1 ENHRY and CDR2 SYGVKD. The length of the CDR3 is 15 residues. CDR3 sequence (DNA): TGTGCCATCAGTGGGGCGGGAAGGTCCTACAATGAGCAGTTCTTC. It yields the protein CAISGAGRSYNEQFF.

This clonotype was observed many times. The chain has TRBV2 and TRBJ1-5; perhaps TRBD1 as D (5 bases). The CDR3 consists of 14 residues. The V end was cut by 4 bases, the J end by 6 bases, with 13 bases between. Germline lookup yields CDR1 SNHLY and CDR2 FYNNEI. CDR3 sequence reads: CASSVSGLGQPQHF. CDR3 nucleotide sequence: TGTGCCAGCAGTGTTTCAGGGCTCGGTCAGCCCCAGCATTTT. The variable domain in full, with the rest retrieved from reference TRBV2 and TRBJ1-5, is EPEVTQTPSHQVTQMGQEVILRCVPISNHLYFYWYRQILGQKVEFLVSFYNNEISEKSEIFDDQFSVERPDGSNFTLKIRSTKLEDSAMYFCASSVSGLGQPQHFGDGTRLSIL.

The gene calls are TRBV7-9 and TRBJ1-2; possible D gene TRBD1, 6 bases. The CDR3 consists of 13 residues. Germline V CDR1 and CDR2: SEHNR, FQNEAQ (reference sequence). V lost 5 bases, J lost 8 bases, and 15 bases lay in between. CDR3 amino acids: CASSPPGALGYTF. The CDR3 DNA follows: TGTGCCAGCAGCCCGCCAGGGGCCCTAGGCTACACCTTC.

This clonotype has at least ten counts. The V and J genes are TRBV7-9 and TRBJ2-7, with unresolved D. There are 12 residues in the CDR3. CDR1 is SEHNR, CDR2 FQNEAQ, per germline (reference sequence). Trimming removed 6 bases at V and 3 bases at J, with 9 bases between. For the CDR3, the DNA is TGTGCCAGCAGTTCTGTCCTCTACGAGCAGTACTTC. This sequence encodes CASSSVLYEQYF.

This clonotype occurred a few times. The chain combines TRBV7-8 with TRBJ1-5; possibly TRBD1 for D (6 bases). The ends were cut back, 3 bases at V and 2 bases at J, with 17 bases in the middle. Germline V gene sequence: CDR1 SGHVS, CDR2 FQNEAQ. The CDR3 spans 17 residues. The CDR3 DNA sequence: TGTGCCAGCAGCTTCCAGGGGATGGGATCGGGCAATCAGCCCCAGCATTTT. It codes for CASSFQGMGSGNQPQHF.

This clonotype was recorded many times. The chain links TRBV9 to TRBJ2-7; TRBD1 matches at 10 bases. The CDR3 has 16 residues. Looked up from germline, CDR1 is SGDLS and CDR2 is YYNGEE. With V trimmed by 0 bases and J by 1 base, 4 bases remained unmatched. This chain's CDR3 is CASSVAGTGASYEQYF. The DNA for the CDR3 is TGTGCCAGCAGCGTAGCCGGGACAGGGGCTTCCTACGAGCAGTACTTC.

This clonotype has at least ten counts. The chain has TRBV11-2 and TRBJ1-1; perhaps TRBD1 as D (5 bases). From germline, CDR1 is SGHAT and CDR2 FQNNGV. CDR3 length: 13 amino acids. V gave up 7 bases and J gave up 2 bases, with 11 bases separating them. CDR3 residues: CASTKTANTEAFF. CDR3 bases: TGTGCCAGCACCAAGACAGCCAACACTGAAGCTTTCTTT.

This clonotype came up many times. The CDR3 region has the DNA TGTGCCAGCAGCCCCGGGGTTCCGGGCAGGCAGCTCCACTTT. Residues: CASSPGVPGRQLHF. The chain recombines TRBV6-2 or TRBV6-3 with TRBJ1-6; no definite D call. Trimming cost V 6 bases and J 16 bases, with 22 bases left between them. The CDR3 is 14 amino acids. Germline CDR1 reads MNHEY; CDR2 reads SVGEGT.

The rearrangement joins TRBV7-9 to TRBJ1-2; no clear D. The CDR3 has 16 amino acids. V lost 0 bases and J lost 5, with 16 bases in between. CDR1 is SEHNR, CDR2 FQNEAQ, per germline (reference sequence). CDR3 amino acids: CASSLAQTGSGYGYTF. Written as DNA, the CDR3 is TGTGCCAGCAGCTTAGCTCAGACGGGATCCGGATATGGCTACACCTTC. The whole variable domain, remainder taken from reference TRBV7-9 and TRBJ1-2, is DTGVSQNPRHKITKRGQNVTFRCDPISEHNRLYWYRQTLGQGPEFLTYFQNEAQLEKSRLLSDRFSAERPKGSFSTLEIQRTEQGDSAMYLCASSLAQTGSGYGYTFGSGTRLTVV.

This clonotype was observed many times. V is TRBV7-2 and J is TRBJ2-5; 9 bases line up with TRBD1. This CDR3 is 14 amino acids long. Trimming cost V 5 bases and J 6 bases; bases outside gene matches: 7. Germline V gene lookup returns CDR1 SGHTA and CDR2 FQGNSA. CDR3 sequence reads: CASSPRTGVKTQYF. CDR3 DNA: TGTGCCAGCAGCCCAAGGACAGGGGTGAAGACCCAGTACTTC. Based on the CDR3 plus reference TRBV7-2 and TRBJ2-5, the full variable domain is GAGVSQSPSNKVTEKGKDVELRCDPISGHTALYWYRQSLGQGLEFLIYFQGNSAPDKSGLPSDRFSAERTGGSVSTLTIQRTQQEDSAVYLCASSPRTGVKTQYFGPGTRLLVL.

At least ten counts were recorded for this clonotype. V gene TRBV2 combines with J gene TRBJ1-2; D not certain. Germline loops: CDR1 SNHLY, CDR2 FYNNEI. The CDR3 contains 11 residues. V was pared by 9 bases and J by 1 base, with 6 bases between. This chain's CDR3 is CASTLNYGYTF. CDR3 nucleotides: TGTGCCAGTACGCTTAACTATGGCTACACCTTC.

The J gene is TRBJ1-2, the V gene TRBV29-1; D is unclear. CDR3 size: 13 residues. The V gene lost 4 bases and the J gene lost 3 bases, with 12 bases spanning the gap. The germline V gene has CDR1 SQVTM and CDR2 ANQGSEA. This chain's CDR3 is CSVAGSSDYGYTF. DNA of the CDR3: TGCAGCGTTGCGGGCAGCTCTGACTATGGCTACACCTTC. The whole variable domain, filled in from reference TRBV29-1 and TRBJ1-2, reads SAVISQKPSRDICQRGTSLTIQCQVDSQVTMMFWYRQQPGQSLTLIATANQGSEATYESGFVIDKFPISRPNLTFSTLTVSNMSPEDSSIYLCSVAGSSDYGYTFGSGTRLTVV.

This clonotype occurred many times. CDR3: CASSPTATEAFF. As DNA, the CDR3 is TGTGCCAGCAGTCCGACAGCCACTGAAGCTTTCTTT. The rearrangement joins TRBV12-3 or TRBV12-4 to TRBJ1-1; D perhaps matches TRBD1 (5 bases). Between the trimmed V and J ends, which lost 5 bases and 4 bases, there was a span of 8 bases. The CDR3 loop spans 12 amino acids.

The chain employs TRBV6-5 and TRBJ1-6; 8 bases are shared with TRBD1. J gave up 1 base and V 4 bases, and 6 bases lay outside the gene matches. The CDR3 runs 17 residues. Germline CDR1 and CDR2: MNHEY and SVGAGI. The CDR3 sequence: CASSSGQGFSYNSPLHF. CDR3 in DNA: TGTGCCAGCAGTTCCGGACAGGGTTTTTCCTATAATTCACCCCTCCACTTT.

This chain uses TRBV29-1 with TRBJ2-3; D remains unclear. Germline assignment: CDR1 SQVTM and CDR2 ANQGSEA. This CDR3 comprises 14 residues. Deletions cut 4 bases from V and 2 bases from J, with 13 bases between. CDR3 DNA sequence: TGCAGCGTTGGTCTAGGGATAACCACAGATACGCAGTATTTT. Its protein is CSVGLGITTDTQYF.

The rearrangement joins TRBV20-1 to TRBJ1-4; 9 nucleotides agree with TRBD1. The CDR3 is 13 amino acids. Germline V gene data show CDR1 as DFQATT and CDR2 as SNEGSKA (reference sequence). Germline trimming cut 6 bases from V and 5 bases from J; bases unmatched to any gene: 4. As DNA, the CDR3 is TGCAGTGCCCCAGGACAGGGGAATGAAAAACTGTTTTTT. It yields the protein CSAPGQGNEKLFF.

With regard to this clonotype: This may come from a read error, since a much larger clone is one base off. This chain joins TRBV6-7 and TRBJ1-1, with a weak D call TRBD1 (6 bases). TRBV6-7 is annotated as an ORF whose role is uncertain. V was shortened by 7 bases and J by 7 bases, with 16 bases between the two germline ends. The CDR3 totals 13 residues. The CDR3 region is CASTVTGRIEAFF. CDR3 coding DNA: TGTGCCAGCACCGTGACAGGACGGATTGAAGCTTTCTTT.

The sample holds many counts of this clonotype. The V gene is TRBV7-9, the J gene TRBJ1-1; D is unresolved. Germline lookup yields CDR1 SEHNR and CDR2 FQNEAQ (reference sequence). This CDR3 has 12 residues. Trimming removed 1 base from V and 4 bases from J, with 4 bases in between. CDR3 in amino acids: CASSLDFTEAFF. The CDR3 DNA follows: TGTGCCAGCAGCTTAGACTTCACTGAAGCTTTCTTT.

This chain uses TRBV7-2 with TRBJ1-2; D ambiguous. V shed 7 bases and J shed 3 bases, with 12 bases lying between them. The CDR3 sequence is 13 residues long. CDR1 is SGHTA, CDR2 FQGNSA, per germline. Here the CDR3 DNA reads TGTGCCAGCACCATAACGTCGGACTATGGCTACACCTTC. Its protein is CASTITSDYGYTF.

The genes are TRBV19 and TRBJ1-1; 7 nucleotides line up with TRBD1. J lost 1 base, V lost 9 bases, and 8 bases had no gene match. Germline-derived CDR1 and CDR2 are LNHDA and SQIVND (reference sequence). The CDR3 covers 14 residues. The CDR3 protein is CASSADRRNTEAFF. Written as DNA, the CDR3 is TGTGCCAGCAGCGCGGACAGGAGGAACACTGAAGCTTTCTTT.